This entry concerns a single T cell receptor beta chain. Its specificity is not known. The PCR employed 60 Vbeta primers together with 13 Jbeta primers. TCRdb's table, derived via immunoSEQ multiplex PCR, lists solely in-frame clones and lacks some. The sample consists of around 200,000 clones, about three quarters of them appearing once. The sample is drawn from a study of cytomegalovirus exposure and HLA in healthy donors. Findings of the study overall: Both high specificity and high sensitivity reportedly marked the classifier's diagnosis of cytomegalovirus status.

Between the trimmed V and J ends, which lost 7 bases and 3 bases, there was a span of 15 bases. The germline V gene encodes CDR1 SGHTA and CDR2 FQGNSA. The CDR3 length is 14 residues. This TCR was sampled from a woman in her sixties in good health and CMV-seropositive. This rearrangement joins TRBV7-2 to TRBJ1-2, with D maybe TRBD1 (5 bases). Sequenced material: PBMCs. The CDR3 protein is CASNFMEGDYGYTF. The CDR3, as DNA: TGTGCCAGCAACTTCATGGAAGGGGACTATGGCTACACCTTC.